Following are 6 T cell receptor beta chains from one sample sequenced in a study of T cell responses to AZD1222 COVID-19 vaccine (dated by TCRdb to the early 2020s). Read against the paper, the sample's time point label means: baseline before first vaccination. Library preparation used the immunoSEQ multiplex PCR assay. TCRdb took this table from immuneACCESS and kept in-frame rearrangements with V and J called. Such tables lack part of the clones; where checked against another copy, unresolved V genes explain under half of the gap, and the rest is unexplained. In all, the sample holds some 170,000 clones, and 85% to 90% of those were seen once. 1.5% to 2% of the sample lies in the top ten. Sequenced here: peripheral blood, sampled on day 0 of AZD1222 vaccination. The receptors here all came from an adult in good health.

The chain has TRBV5-6 and TRBJ1-1, with D tentatively TRBD1 (5 bases). The CDR3 runs to 13 residues. The V end lost 6 bases, the J end lost 2 bases, and 11 bases lay between the germline ends. Germline V gene sequence: CDR1 SGHDT, CDR2 YYEEEE. CDR3 in amino acids: CASNGAFNTEAFF. CDR3 coding DNA: TGTGCCAGCAACGGGGCCTTTAACACTGAAGCTTTCTTT.

The CDR3 region has the DNA TGTGCCAGCAGCTCGCAGAGGGCCCTGGGAGAGACCCAGTACTTC. It encodes CASSSQRALGETQYF. The V and J genes are TRBV11-2 and TRBJ2-5; D is perhaps TRBD2 (5 bases). The length of the CDR3 is 15 residues. The germline gives CDR1 SGHAT, CDR2 FQNNGV. V lost 4 bases to trimming and J lost 4 bases, with 16 bases between them.

V is TRBV6-5 and J is TRBJ1-4; tentative D call: TRBD1 (6 bases). V lost 5 bases and J lost 4, with 14 bases in between. Germline V gene data show CDR1 as MNHEY and CDR2 as SVGAGI. There are 15 residues in the CDR3. The CDR3 loop reads CASSPSDSYNEKLFF. CDR3 DNA sequence: TGTGCCAGCAGTCCATCGGACAGTTATAATGAAAAACTGTTTTTT.

The chain has TRBV30 and TRBJ2-2; D gene uncertain. CDR1 is GTSNPN and CDR2 is SVGIG in the germline V gene (reference sequence). CDR3 length: 18 amino acids. The V gene lost 6 bases and the J gene lost 6 bases, with 29 bases spanning the gap. The CDR3 DNA reads as TGTGCCTGCCCCAGGAACGGGCCGATAGGGCAGAAGGCCGGGGAGCTGTTTTTT. Translated, it gives CACPRNGPIGQKAGELFF.

The chain joins TRBV6-5 to TRBJ2-1; D remains ambiguous. The germline V and J ends were trimmed by 0 bases and 10 bases, with 16 bases remaining between them. Per germline, CDR1 MNHEY and CDR2 SVGAGI. The length of the CDR3 is 15 residues. Written as DNA, the CDR3 is TGTGCCAGCAGTTACTCCCCTGACGGCCGGTGGGAGCAGTTCTTC. Translated, it gives CASSYSPDGRWEQFF.

The chain combines TRBV7-2 with TRBJ2-7, with TRBD2 matching over 12 bases. Germline V gene data show CDR1 as SGHTA and CDR2 as FQGNSA. The CDR3 contains 15 residues. The junction had 3 bases not matched to a gene; V was cut back by 4 bases and J by 2 bases. The CDR3, as DNA: TGTGCCAGCAGCTCGACTAGCGGGAGAGCCTACGAGCAGTACTTC. Its translation is CASSSTSGRAYEQYF.